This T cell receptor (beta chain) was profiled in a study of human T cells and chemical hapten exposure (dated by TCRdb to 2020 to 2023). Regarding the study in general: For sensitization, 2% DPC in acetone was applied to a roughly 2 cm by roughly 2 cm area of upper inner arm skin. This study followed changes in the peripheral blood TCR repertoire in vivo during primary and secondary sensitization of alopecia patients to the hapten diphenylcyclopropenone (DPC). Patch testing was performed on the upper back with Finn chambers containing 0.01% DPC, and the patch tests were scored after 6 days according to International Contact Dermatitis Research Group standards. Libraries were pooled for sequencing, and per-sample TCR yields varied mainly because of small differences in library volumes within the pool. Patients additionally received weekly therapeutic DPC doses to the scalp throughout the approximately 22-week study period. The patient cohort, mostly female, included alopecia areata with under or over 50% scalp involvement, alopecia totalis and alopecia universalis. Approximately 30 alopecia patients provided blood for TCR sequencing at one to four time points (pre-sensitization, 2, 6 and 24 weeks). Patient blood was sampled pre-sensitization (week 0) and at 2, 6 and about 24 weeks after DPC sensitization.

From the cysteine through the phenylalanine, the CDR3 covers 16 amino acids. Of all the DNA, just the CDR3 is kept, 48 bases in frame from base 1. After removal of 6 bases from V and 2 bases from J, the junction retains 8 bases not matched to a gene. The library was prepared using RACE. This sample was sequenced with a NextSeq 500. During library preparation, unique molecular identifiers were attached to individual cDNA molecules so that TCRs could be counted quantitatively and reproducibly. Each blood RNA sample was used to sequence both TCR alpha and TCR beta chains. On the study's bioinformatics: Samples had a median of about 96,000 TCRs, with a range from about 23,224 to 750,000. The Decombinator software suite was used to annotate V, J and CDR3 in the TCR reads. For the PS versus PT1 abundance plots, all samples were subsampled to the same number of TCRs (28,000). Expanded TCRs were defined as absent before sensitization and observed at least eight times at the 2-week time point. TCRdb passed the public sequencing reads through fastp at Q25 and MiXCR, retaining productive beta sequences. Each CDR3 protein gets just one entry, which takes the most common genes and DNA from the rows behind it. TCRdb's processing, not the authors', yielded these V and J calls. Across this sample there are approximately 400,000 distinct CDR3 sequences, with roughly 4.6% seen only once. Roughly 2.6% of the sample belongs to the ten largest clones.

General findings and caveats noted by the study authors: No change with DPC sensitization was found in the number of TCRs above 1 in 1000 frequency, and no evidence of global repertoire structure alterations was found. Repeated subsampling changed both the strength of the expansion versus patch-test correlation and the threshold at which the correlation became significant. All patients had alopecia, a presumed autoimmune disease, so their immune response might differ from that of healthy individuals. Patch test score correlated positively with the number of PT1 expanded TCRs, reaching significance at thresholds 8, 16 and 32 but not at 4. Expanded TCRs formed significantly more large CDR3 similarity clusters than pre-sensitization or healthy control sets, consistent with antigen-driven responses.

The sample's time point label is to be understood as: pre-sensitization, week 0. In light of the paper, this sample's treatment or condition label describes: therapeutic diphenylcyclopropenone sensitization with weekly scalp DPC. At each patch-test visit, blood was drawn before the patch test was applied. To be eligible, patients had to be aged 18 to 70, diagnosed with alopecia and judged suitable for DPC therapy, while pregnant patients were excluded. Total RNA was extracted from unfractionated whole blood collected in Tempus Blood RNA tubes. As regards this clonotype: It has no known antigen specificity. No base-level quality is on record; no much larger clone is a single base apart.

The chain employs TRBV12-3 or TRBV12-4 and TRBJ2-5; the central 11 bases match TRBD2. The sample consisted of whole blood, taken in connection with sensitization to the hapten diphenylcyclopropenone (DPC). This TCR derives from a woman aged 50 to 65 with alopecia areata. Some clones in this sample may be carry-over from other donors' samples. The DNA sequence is TGTGCCAGCAGCCGGCTGCTAGCGGGAGGACAAGAGACCCAGTACTTC. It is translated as CASSRLLAGGQETQYF.